The clone carrying this TCR beta chain came up once. The sample originates from a study of blood T cell repertoires in COVID-19. The CDR3 extends over 16 amino acids. From germline, CDR1 is LNHDA and CDR2 SQIVND (reference sequence). The ends were cut back, 4 bases at V and 6 bases at J, with 21 bases in the middle. Assay: immunoSEQ multiplex PCR; the TCRdb copy retains only in-frame clones and omits some. The sample lists fewer than 80,000 clones, around 83% seen once, with 9% to 10% in the top ten. This TCR was sampled from a woman older than 75 with acute or convalescent COVID-19. V gene TRBV19 combines with J gene TRBJ1-2, with D maybe TRBD1 (6 bases). What was sequenced was peripheral blood. CDR3 protein: CASSTLQGSGGHGYTF. CDR3 DNA sequence: TGTGCCAGTAGTACCCTACAGGGAAGCGGCGGCCATGGCTACACCTTC.